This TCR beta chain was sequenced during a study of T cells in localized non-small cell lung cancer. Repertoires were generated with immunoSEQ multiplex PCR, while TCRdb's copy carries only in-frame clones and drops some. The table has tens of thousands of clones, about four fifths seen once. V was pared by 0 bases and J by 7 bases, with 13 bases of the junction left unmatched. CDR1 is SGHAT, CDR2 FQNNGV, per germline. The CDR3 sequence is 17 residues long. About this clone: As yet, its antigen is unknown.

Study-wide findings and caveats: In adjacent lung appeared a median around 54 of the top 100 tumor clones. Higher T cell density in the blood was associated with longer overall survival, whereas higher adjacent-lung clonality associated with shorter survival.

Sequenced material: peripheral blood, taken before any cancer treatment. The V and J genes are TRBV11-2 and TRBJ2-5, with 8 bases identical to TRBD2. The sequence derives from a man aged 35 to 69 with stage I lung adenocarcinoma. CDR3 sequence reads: CASSLDGSGGRSGTQYF. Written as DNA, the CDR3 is TGTGCCAGCAGCTTAGATGGCTCGGGGGGGCGAAGTGGGACCCAGTACTTC.